Shown below are 8 T cell receptor beta chains from a single sample sequenced in a study of blood T cell repertoires in COVID-19 (dated by TCRdb to the early 2020s). Library generation was performed with the immunoSEQ multiplex PCR assay. This is the immuneACCESS table as TCRdb keeps it, with only in-frame sequences that have V and J called. A part of the clones is gone; compared with another copy, unresolved V genes explain less than half, and the rest is unexplained. The sample has some 270,000 clones on record, around 82% of them singletons. The top ten hold 15% to 19% of the sample. Material: peripheral blood. These TCRs come from a person aged 70 to 85 with COVID-19, enrolled during active disease.

The V gene is TRBV6-4, the J gene TRBJ2-5, with D uncertain. Trimming stripped 6 bases from V and 2 bases from J, with 28 bases between. The CDR3 sequence is 19 residues long. Germline values: CDR1 MRHNA, CDR2 SNTAGT. The CDR3 reads CASRGAGCSSPTTQETQYF. For the CDR3, the DNA is TGTGCCAGCAGAGGAGCTGGGTGTTCCTCCCCAACCACACAAGAGACCCAGTACTTC.

The J gene is TRBJ2-3, the V gene TRBV27; 14 bases align to TRBD2. This CDR3 region has 17 residues. V shed 3 bases, J shed 5 bases, and the junction held 7 bases outside the gene matches. Germline V gives CDR1 MNHEY, CDR2 SMNVEV (reference sequence). CDR3 loop: CASSFPTSGGAIDTQYF. The CDR3 region has the DNA TGTGCCAGCAGTTTCCCGACTAGCGGGGGGGCCATAGATACGCAGTATTTT.

This clone has just one count. CDR3 amino acids: CASSLGMRTGAGEQYF. The CDR3 DNA follows: TGTGCCAGCAGCTTAGGAATGAGGACAGGTGCTGGTGAGCAGTACTTC. The chain is built from TRBV7-2 and TRBJ2-7, with TRBD1 identical over 7 bases. V lost 1 base to trimming and J lost 7 bases; unmatched junction nucleotides: 13. This CDR3 is built from 16 residues. Germline V lookup: CDR1 SGHTA, CDR2 FQGNSA.

The chain carries TRBV21-1 and TRBJ1-6; the listed D gene, TRBD1, was not tested against the DNA. TRBV21-1 constitutes a pseudogene. The CDR3 consists of 16 residues. CDR3 amino acids: CASSNRQGHVNSPLHF. DNA of the CDR3: TGTGCCAGCAGCAATCGACAGGGGCACGTCAATTCACCCCTCCACTTT.

The rearrangement links TRBV27 to TRBJ1-5; D possibly corresponds to TRBD1 (5 bases). V gave up 2 bases and J gave up 9 bases, with 35 bases separating them. This CDR3 is 21 amino acids long. From germline, CDR1 is MNHEY and CDR2 SMNVEV (reference sequence). The CDR3, as DNA: TGTGCCAGCAGTTTACGGGCGGCAGGGCGAGAACCAAGGGGCGAATTTTGGCCCCAGCATTTT. It yields the protein CASSLRAAGREPRGEFWPQHF.

The chain recombines TRBV6-5 with TRBJ2-5, with TRBD2 identical over 8 bases. CDR1 and CDR2 from the germline V gene are MNHEY and SVGAGI. V trimming: 0 bases; J trimming: 9 bases; junction bases outside the gene matches: 12. CDR3 length equals 16 residues. This CDR3 reads CASSYSSGGGELAQYF. The CDR3 nucleotides are TGTGCCAGCAGTTACTCCTCGGGAGGGGGGGAGCTGGCCCAGTACTTC.

The chain links TRBV15 to TRBJ2-5; 7 positions match TRBD2. The CDR3 spans 20 residues. Germline CDR1 is LNHNV and CDR2 is YYDKDF (reference sequence). The J segment lost 0 bases and the V segment lost 3 bases, leaving 19 bases of the junction unmatched. The CDR3 DNA is TGTGCCACCAGCAGCCATAGCCGATCAGCGGGGATGCCGTACCAAGAGACCCAGTACTTC. This codes for CATSSHSRSAGMPYQETQYF.

This rearrangement joins TRBV6-1 to TRBJ1-1; maybe TRBD1 (6 bases). CDR1 and CDR2 (germline): MNHNS, SASEGT. The CDR3 is 14 amino acids. V gave up 3 bases and J gave up 4 bases, with 12 bases separating them. Here the CDR3 reads CASSELQGSTEAFF. As DNA, the CDR3 is TGTGCCAGCAGTGAGCTCCAGGGGAGCACTGAAGCTTTCTTT.